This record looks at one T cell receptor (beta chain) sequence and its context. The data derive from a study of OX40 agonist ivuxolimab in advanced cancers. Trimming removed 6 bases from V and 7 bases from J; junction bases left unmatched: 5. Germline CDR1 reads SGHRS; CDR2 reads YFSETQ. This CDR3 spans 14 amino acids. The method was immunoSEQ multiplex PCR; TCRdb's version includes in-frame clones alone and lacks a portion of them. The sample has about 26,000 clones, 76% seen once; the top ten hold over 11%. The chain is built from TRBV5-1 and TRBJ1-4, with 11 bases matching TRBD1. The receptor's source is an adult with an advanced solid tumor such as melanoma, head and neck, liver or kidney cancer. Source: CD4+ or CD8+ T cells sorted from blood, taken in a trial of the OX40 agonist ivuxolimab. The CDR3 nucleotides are TGCGCCAGCACCGTCGGGACAGGGGGTGAAAAACTGTTTTTT. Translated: CASTVGTGGEKLFF.